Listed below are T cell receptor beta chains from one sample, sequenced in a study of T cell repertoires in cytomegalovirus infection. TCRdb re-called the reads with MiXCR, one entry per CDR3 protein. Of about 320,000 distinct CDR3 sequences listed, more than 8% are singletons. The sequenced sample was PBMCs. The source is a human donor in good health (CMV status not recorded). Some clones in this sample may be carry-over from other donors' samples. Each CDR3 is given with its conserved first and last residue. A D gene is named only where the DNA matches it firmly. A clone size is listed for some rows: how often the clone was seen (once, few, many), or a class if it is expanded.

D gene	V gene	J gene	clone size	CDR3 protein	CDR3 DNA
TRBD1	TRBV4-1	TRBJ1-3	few	CASSQDPGQGVSGNTIYF	TGTGCCAGCAGCCAGGATCCGGGACAGGGTGTTTCTGGAAACACCATATATTTT
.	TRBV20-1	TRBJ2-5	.	CSARERGEETQYF	TGCAGTGCTAGAGAAAGGGGAGAAGAGACCCAGTACTTC
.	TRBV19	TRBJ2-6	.	CASNELGSGANVLTF	TGTGCCAGTAATGAATTAGGCTCTGGGGCCAACGTCCTGACTTTC
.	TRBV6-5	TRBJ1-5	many	CASSSREGSPQHF	TGTGCCAGCAGTTCACGTGAGGGGAGTCCCCAGCATTTT
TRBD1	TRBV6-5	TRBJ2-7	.	CASRGTGTYEQYF	TGTGCCAGCAGGGGGACAGGTACCTACGAGCAGTACTTC
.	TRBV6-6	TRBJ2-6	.	CASKLRADLDWADVLTF	TGTGCCAGCAAGCTCCGGGCCGACCTTGATTGGGCCGACGTCCTGACTTTC
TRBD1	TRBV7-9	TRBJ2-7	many	CASSVTGVQYF	TGTGCCAGCAGCGTGACAGGGGTGCAGTACTTC
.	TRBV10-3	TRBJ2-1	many	CAISEDFSPRNEQFF	TGTGCCATCAGTGAAGACTTTTCCCCTCGGAATGAGCAGTTCTTC
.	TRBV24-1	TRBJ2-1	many	CATSDARGLRDEQFF	TGTGCCACCAGTGATGCGCGGGGCCTCAGAGATGAGCAGTTCTTC
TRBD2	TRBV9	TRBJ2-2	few	CASSVGLAGSTGELFF	TGTGCCAGCAGCGTCGGACTAGCGGGATCCACCGGGGAGCTGTTTTTT
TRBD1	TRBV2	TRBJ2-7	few	CASRGTGRYEQYF	TGTGCCAGCAGAGGGACAGGGAGGTACGAGCAGTACTTC
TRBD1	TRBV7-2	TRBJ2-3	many	CASSAGTAGQGGTQYF	TGTGCCAGCAGCGCCGGGACGGCGGGACAGGGGGGTACGCAGTATTTT
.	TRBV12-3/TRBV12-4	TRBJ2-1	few	CASSLIGNRYEQFF	TGTGCCAGCAGTTTAATTGGTAACAGGTATGAGCAGTTCTTC
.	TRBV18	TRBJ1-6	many	CASSNKENSPLHF	TGTGCCAGCTCTAACAAGGAGAATTCACCCCTCCACTTT
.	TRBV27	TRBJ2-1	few	CASSLSPYREPHAGEQFF	TGTGCCAGCAGTTTATCGCCCTACCGCGAACCACACGCGGGTGAGCAGTTCTTC
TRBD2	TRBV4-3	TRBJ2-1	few	CASSQLAGVYNEQFF	TGCGCCAGCAGCCAACTAGCGGGGGTCTACAATGAGCAGTTCTTC
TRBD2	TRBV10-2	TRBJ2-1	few	CASSDSGRASNEQFF	TGCGCCAGCAGCGATAGCGGGAGGGCGTCGAATGAGCAGTTCTTC
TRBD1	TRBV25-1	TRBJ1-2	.	CASSDYRGGYTF	TGTGCCAGCAGTGATTACAGGGGCGGCTACACCTTC
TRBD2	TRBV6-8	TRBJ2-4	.	CASSALAGGRGGKNIQYF	TGTGCCAGCAGTGCACTAGCGGGGGGCCGGGGGGGCAAAAACATTCAGTACTTC
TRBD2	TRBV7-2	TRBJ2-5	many	CASSFGRLAGVQETQYF	TGTGCCAGCAGCTTCGGGAGGCTAGCGGGGGTCCAAGAGACCCAGTACTTC
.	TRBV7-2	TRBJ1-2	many	CASSFYTVNYGYTF	TGTGCCAGCAGCTTCTATACAGTAAACTATGGCTACACCTTC
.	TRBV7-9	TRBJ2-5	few	CASSLGSLQETQYF	TGTGCCAGCAGCTTAGGTTCGCTACAAGAGACCCAGTACTTC
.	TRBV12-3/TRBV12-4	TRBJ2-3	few	CASSPGARGADTQYF	TGTGCCAGCAGTCCCGGGGCGAGAGGGGCAGATACGCAGTATTTT
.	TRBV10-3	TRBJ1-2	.	CAISESSWAAGYTF	TGTGCCATCAGTGAGTCGAGTTGGGCTGCGGGCTACACCTTC
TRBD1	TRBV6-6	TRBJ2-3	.	CASTDRGRQRDTQYF	TGTGCCAGCACTGACAGGGGACGACAAAGGGATACGCAGTATTTT
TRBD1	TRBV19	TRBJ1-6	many	CASSTTGGNSPLHF	TGTGCCAGTAGTACGACAGGGGGCAATTCACCCCTCCACTTT
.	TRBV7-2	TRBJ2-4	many	CASSLVPGLAKNIQYF	TGTGCCAGCAGCTTAGTTCCGGGGCTAGCCAAAAACATTCAGTACTTC
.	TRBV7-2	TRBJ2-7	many	CASSSDPSGEQYF	TGTGCCAGCAGCTCTGACCCCTCTGGCGAGCAGTACTTC
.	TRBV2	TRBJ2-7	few	CARGSGEPPYEQYF	TGTGCCAGGGGGTCGGGGGAGCCACCCTACGAGCAGTACTTC
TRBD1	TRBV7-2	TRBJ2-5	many	CASSSPAGQGNQETQYF	TGTGCCAGCAGCTCCCCCGCCGGACAGGGAAACCAAGAGACCCAGTACTTC
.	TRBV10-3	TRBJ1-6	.	CAIAQSSYNSPLHF	TGTGCCATCGCTCAGAGCTCCTATAATTCACCCCTCCACTTT